This T cell receptor beta chain was observed in a study of blood T cell repertoires in COVID-19. Study details: Acute-phase and convalescent COVID-19 samples originated in the United States, Italy and Spain. From T cells, B-cell-depleted T cells, or PBMCs came the material, which was cDNA or gDNA.

Per germline, CDR1 MNHEY and CDR2 SVGAGI. The germline V and J ends were trimmed by 6 bases and 2 bases, with 8 bases remaining between them. The CDR3 runs to 12 residues. Per the original data handling: Reference gene primer amplification gave nucleated cell count estimates. TCRdb's table, derived via immunoSEQ multiplex PCR, lists solely in-frame clones and lacks some. V, J and clone size derive from that table, while D and trimming were established from the DNA sequence. The sample holds a few hundred thousand clones, 85% seen once. The TCR comes from a woman aged 50 to 60 with active or convalescent COVID-19. The sample comprised peripheral blood. V usage is TRBV6-5 and J usage is TRBJ2-7; D remains ambiguous. The CDR3, as DNA: TGTGCCAGCAGATACACTACCTACGAGCAGTACTTC. Encoded protein: CASRYTTYEQYF.